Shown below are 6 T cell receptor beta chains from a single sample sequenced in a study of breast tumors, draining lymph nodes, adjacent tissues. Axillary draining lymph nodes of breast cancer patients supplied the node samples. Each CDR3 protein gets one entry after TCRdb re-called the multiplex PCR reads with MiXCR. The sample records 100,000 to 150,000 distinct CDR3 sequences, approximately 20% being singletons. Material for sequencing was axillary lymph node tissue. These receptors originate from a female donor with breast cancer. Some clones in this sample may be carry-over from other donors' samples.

CDR3 sequence reads: CASSEQGARHTEAFF. The CDR3 nucleotides read TGTGCCAGCAGTGAACAGGGGGCTCGGCACACTGAAGCTTTCTTT. The chain couples TRBV6-1 to TRBJ1-1; 8 nucleotides align to TRBD1. CDR1 MNHNS and CDR2 SASEGT come from the germline V gene. After removal of 2 bases from V and 3 bases from J, the junction contained 5 bases not matched to a gene. The CDR3 totals 15 residues.

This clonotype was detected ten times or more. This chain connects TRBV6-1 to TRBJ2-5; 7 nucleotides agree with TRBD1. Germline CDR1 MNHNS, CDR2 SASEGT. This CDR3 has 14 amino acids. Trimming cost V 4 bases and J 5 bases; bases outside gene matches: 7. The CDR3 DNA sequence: TGTGCCAGCAGTGGGGCAGGGGGTCGGGAGACCCAGTACTTC. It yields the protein CASSGAGGRETQYF.

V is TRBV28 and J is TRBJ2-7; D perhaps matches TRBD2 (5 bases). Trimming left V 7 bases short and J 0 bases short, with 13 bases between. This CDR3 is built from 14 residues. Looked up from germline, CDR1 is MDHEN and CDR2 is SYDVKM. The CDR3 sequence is CASIPGTSSYEQYF. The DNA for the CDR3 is TGTGCCAGCATCCCGGGAACGAGCTCCTACGAGCAGTACTTC. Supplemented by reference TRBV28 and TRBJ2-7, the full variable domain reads DVKVTQSSRYLVKRTGEKVFLECVQDMDHENMFWYRQDPGLGLRLIYFSYDVKMKEKGDIPEGYSVSREKKERFSLILESASTNQTSMYLCASIPGTSSYEQYFGPGTRLTVT.

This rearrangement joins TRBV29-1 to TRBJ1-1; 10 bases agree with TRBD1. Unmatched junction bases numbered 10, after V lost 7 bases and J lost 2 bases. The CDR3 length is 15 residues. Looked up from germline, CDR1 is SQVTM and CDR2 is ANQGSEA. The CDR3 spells CSASLTGGRNTEAFF. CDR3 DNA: TGCAGCGCCTCCCTGACAGGGGGCAGAAACACTGAAGCTTTCTTT.

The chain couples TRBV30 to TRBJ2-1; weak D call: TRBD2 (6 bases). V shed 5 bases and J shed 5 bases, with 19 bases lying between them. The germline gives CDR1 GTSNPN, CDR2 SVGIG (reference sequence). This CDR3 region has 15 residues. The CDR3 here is CAWCAGLPGNNEQFF. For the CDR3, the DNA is TGTGCCTGGTGCGCCGGACTACCCGGAAACAATGAGCAGTTCTTC.

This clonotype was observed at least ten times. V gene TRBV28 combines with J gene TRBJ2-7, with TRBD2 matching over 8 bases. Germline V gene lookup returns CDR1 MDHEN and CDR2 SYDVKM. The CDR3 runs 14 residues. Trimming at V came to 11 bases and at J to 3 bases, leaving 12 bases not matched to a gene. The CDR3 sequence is CAAGRGGLGYEQYF. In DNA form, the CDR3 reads TGTGCCGCTGGTCGGGGGGGACTCGGCTACGAGCAGTACTTC.